The present TCR beta chain was sequenced within a study of OX40 agonist ivuxolimab in advanced cancers. About the research overall: Checkpoint inhibitors had been given previously to 35% to 50% of patients.

Autoimmune disease history or systemic immunosuppression disqualified patients. The repertoire was sequenced with immunoSEQ multiplex PCR; TCRdb's copy has only in-frame clones and lacks some. The sample lists 80,000 or so clones; 75% to 90% were seen once. The input for sequencing was CD4+ or CD8+ T cells sorted from blood, taken in a trial of the OX40 agonist ivuxolimab. The TCR sequence derives from an adult with an advanced solid tumor such as melanoma, head and neck, liver or kidney cancer.

Here the CDR3 reads CASSQQPNTEAFF. CDR3 nucleotide sequence: TGTGCCAGCAGTCAACAGCCGAACACTGAAGCTTTCTTT. The chain couples TRBV6-1 to TRBJ1-1; D remains ambiguous. The V end lost 5 bases, the J end lost 1 base, and 8 bases lay between the germline ends. In germline, CDR1 is MNHNS, CDR2 SASEGT. The CDR3 consists of 13 residues.